This T cell receptor beta chain was captured by sequencing in a study of T cell repertoires in breast cancer. This clonotype was counted between two and nine times. Its specificity is unknown. A second nested PCR with blocking oligonucleotides suppressed unpaired genes. A single record per CDR3 protein comes from TCRdb applying MiXCR to the emulsion pairing reads. The table lists nearly 40,000 distinct CDR3 sequences, over 40% of them singletons. Regarding the study as a whole: Tumor-involved sentinel lymph nodes shared about fourfold more TCRs with matched tumors than tumor-free nodes (roughly 8% versus 2%).

Paired alpha-beta TCRs of CD8+ T cells were analyzed by expanded emulsion RT-PCR. Germline lookup yields CDR1 DFQATT and CDR2 SNEGSKA (reference sequence). V was shortened by 6 bases and J by 2 bases, with 11 bases between the two germline ends. The CDR3 spans 13 residues. Sequencing was done on a sample of CD8+ T cells. The genes are TRBV20-1 and TRBJ1-3; D gene unclear. The clonotype comes from a pool of human donors with breast cancer or a healthy control (not recorded which). Written as DNA, the CDR3 is TGCAGTGCCATCGGAGCGGCTGGAAACACCATATATTTT. It specifies CSAIGAAGNTIYF.